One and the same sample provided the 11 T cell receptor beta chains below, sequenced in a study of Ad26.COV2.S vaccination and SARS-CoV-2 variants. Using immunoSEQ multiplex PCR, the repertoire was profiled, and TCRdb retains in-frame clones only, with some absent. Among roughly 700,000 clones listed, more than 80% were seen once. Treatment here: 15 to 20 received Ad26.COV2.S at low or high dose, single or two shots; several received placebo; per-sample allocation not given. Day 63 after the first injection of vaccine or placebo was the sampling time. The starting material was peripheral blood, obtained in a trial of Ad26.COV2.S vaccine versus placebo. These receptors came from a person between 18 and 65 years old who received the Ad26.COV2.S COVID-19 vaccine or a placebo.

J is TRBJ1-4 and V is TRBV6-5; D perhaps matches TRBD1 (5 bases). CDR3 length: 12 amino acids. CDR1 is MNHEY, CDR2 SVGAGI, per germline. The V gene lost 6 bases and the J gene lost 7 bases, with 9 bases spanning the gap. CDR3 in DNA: TGTGCCAGCAGCCAGGGTGGTGAAAAACTGTTTTTT. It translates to CASSQGGEKLFF.

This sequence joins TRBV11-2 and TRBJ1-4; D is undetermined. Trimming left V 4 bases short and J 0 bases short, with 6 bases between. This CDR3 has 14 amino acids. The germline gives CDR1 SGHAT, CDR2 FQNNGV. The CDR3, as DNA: TGTGCCAGCAGCTGGACGACAACTAATGAAAAACTGTTTTTT. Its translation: CASSWTTTNEKLFF. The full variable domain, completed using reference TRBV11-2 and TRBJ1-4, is EAGVAQSPRYKIIEKRQSVAFWCNPISGHATLYWYQQILGQGPKLLIQFQNNGVVDDSQLPKDRFSAERLKGVDSTLKIQPAKLEDSAVYLCASSWTTTNEKLFFGSGTQLSVL.

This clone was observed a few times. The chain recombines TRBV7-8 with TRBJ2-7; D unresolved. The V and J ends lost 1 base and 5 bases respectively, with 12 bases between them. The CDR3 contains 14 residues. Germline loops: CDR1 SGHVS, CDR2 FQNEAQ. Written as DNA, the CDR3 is TGTGCCAGCAGCTTAGTTCCAGGAAGTAACGAGCAGTACTTC. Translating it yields CASSLVPGSNEQYF.

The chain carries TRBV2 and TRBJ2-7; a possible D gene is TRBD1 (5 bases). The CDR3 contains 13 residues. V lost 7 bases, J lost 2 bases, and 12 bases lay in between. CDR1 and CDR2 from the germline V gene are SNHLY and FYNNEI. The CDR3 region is CASNRRGTYEQYF. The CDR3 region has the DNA TGTGCCAGCAACCGAAGGGGAACCTACGAGCAGTACTTC.

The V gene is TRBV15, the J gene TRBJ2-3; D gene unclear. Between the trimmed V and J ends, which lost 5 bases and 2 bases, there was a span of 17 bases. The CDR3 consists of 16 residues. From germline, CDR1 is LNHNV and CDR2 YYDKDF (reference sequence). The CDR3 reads CATSLVPLMNTDTQYF. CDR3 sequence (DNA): TGTGCCACCAGCCTAGTACCCCTGATGAACACAGATACGCAGTATTTT.

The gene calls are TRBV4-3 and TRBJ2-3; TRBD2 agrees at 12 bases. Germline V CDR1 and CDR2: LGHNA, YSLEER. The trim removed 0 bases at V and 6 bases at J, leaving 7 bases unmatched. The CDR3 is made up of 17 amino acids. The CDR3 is CASSQEVTSGGEDTQYF. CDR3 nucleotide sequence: TGCGCCAGCAGCCAAGAAGTGACTAGCGGGGGTGAGGATACGCAGTATTTT.

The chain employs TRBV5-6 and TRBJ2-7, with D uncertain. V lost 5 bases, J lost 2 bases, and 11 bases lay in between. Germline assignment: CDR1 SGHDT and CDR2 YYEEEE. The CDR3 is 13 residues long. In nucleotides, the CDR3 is TGTGCCAGCAGGCAAACAGCCACCTACGAGCAGTACTTC. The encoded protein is CASRQTATYEQYF.

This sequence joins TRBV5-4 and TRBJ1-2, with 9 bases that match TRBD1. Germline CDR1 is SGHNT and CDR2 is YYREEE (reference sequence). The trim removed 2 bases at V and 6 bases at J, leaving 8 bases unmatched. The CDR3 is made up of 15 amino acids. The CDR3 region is CASSLSGTGIDGYTF. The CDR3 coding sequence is TGTGCCAGCAGCTTATCCGGGACAGGGATTGATGGCTACACCTTC.

The CDR3 DNA sequence: TGTGCCAGCCGCGTCCAGGGGGAGCACGGCTACACCTTC. Its protein is CASRVQGEHGYTF. V is TRBV12-3 or TRBV12-4 and J is TRBJ1-2; 7 bases line up with TRBD1. Losses at the gene ends were 8 bases for V and 8 bases for J; bases not matched to a gene: 11. The CDR3 consists of 13 residues.

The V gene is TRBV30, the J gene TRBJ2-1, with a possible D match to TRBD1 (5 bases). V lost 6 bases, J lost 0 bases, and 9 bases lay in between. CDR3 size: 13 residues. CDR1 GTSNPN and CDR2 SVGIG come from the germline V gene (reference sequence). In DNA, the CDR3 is TGTGCCTGTGGGGCGGACTCCTACAATGAGCAGTTCTTC. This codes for CACGADSYNEQFF.

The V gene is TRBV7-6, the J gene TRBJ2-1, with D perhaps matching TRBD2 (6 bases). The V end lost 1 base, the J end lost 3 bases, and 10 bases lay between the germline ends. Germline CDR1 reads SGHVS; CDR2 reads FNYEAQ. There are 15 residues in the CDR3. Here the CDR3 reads CASSLEVGGYNEQFF. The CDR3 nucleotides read TGTGCCAGCAGCTTAGAAGTGGGAGGCTACAATGAGCAGTTCTTC.